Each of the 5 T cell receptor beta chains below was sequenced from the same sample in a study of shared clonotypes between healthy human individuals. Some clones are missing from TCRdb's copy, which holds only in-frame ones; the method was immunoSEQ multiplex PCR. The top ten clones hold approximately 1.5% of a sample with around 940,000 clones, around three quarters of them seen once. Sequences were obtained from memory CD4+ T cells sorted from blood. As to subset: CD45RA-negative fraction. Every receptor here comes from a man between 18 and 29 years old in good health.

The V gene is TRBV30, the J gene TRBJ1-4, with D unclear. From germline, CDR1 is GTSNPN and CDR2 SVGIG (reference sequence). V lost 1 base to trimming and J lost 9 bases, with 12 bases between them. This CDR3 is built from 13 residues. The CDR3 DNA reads TGTGCCTGGAGTGCGGGGAAGAAGAAAAAACTGTTTTTT. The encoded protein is CAWSAGKKKKLFF.

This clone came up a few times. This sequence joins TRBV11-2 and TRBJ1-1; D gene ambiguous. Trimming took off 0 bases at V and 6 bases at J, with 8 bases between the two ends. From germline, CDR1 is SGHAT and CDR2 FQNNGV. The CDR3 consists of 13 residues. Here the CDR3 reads CASSLERVAEAFF. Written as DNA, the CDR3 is TGTGCCAGCAGCTTAGAGCGGGTCGCTGAAGCTTTCTTT.

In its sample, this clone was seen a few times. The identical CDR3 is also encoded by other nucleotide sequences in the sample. This chain's CDR3 is CAWSILAGDEQFF. CDR3 coding DNA: TGTGCCTGGAGTATCCTAGCGGGGGATGAGCAGTTCTTC. J is TRBJ2-1 and V is TRBV30, with 10 bases aligning to TRBD2. Germline CDR1 and CDR2: GTSNPN and SVGIG (reference sequence). There are 13 residues in the CDR3. The trim removed 2 bases at V and 8 bases at J, leaving 3 bases unmatched.

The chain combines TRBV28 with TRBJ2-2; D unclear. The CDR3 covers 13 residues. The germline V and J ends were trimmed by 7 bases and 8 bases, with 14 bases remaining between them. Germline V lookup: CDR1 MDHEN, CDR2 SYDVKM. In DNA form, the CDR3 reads TGTGCCAGCATCTCACAATTGACGGGGGAGCTGTTTTTT. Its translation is CASISQLTGELFF.

The CDR3 sequence: CASSLGRRREGQDEQYF. The DNA for the CDR3 is TGCGCCAGCAGCTTGGGGAGAAGGCGGGAGGGCCAAGACGAGCAGTACTTC. The rearrangement uses TRBV5-1 and TRBJ2-7; 9 bases align to TRBD2. The CDR3 extends over 17 amino acids. The ends lost 0 bases at V and 5 bases at J; junction bases unmatched: 12. CDR1 and CDR2 (germline): SGHRS, YFSETQ.